This entry lists 30 T cell receptor beta chains sequenced from one sample in a study of read filtering for tumor transcriptome and immune sequencing. This library used around 400 ng RNA and molecular barcoded adaptors spanning alpha/delta and beta/gamma chains. MiXCR was run by TCRdb on the reads, yielding one entry per CDR3 protein. The sample has about 57,000 distinct CDR3 sequences, approximately 15% seen once. The sample comprised a population of CD138-negative cells sorted from bone marrow. The source is a donor older than 35 with multiple myeloma.

Judged by abundance, this clonotype is large. This sequence joins TRBV5-1 and TRBJ2-5; TRBD2 aligns across 9 bases. The CDR3 consists of 17 residues. CDR1 and CDR2 from the germline V gene are SGHRS and YFSETQ. J gave up 1 base and V 3 bases, and 10 bases lay outside the gene matches. The CDR3 region is CASSSLLSGSTQETQYF. CDR3 nucleotide sequence: TGCGCCAGCAGCTCCCTCCTTAGCGGGAGTACCCAAGAGACCCAGTACTTC.

This clonotype was seen more than once but under ten times. The rearrangement uses TRBV20-1 and TRBJ2-3; tentatively, D is TRBD1 or TRBD2 (5 bases each). Germline loops: CDR1 DFQATT, CDR2 SNEGSKA (reference sequence). V gave up 5 bases and J gave up 1 base, with 16 bases separating them. This CDR3 region has 15 residues. Here the CDR3 DNA reads TGCAGTGCTCAAAGAGGGGCGGTGGGCACAGATACGCAGTATTTT. Translating it yields CSAQRGAVGTDTQYF.

This clonotype was seen repeatedly, ten times or more. J is TRBJ2-1 and V is TRBV4-3, with a weak D call TRBD1 (5 bases). This CDR3 is built from 15 residues. Per germline, CDR1 LGHNA and CDR2 YSLEER. The V and J ends lost 0 bases and 9 bases respectively, with 15 bases between them. The CDR3 sequence: CASSQDAKGLGEQFF. As DNA, the CDR3 is TGCGCCAGCAGCCAAGATGCGAAGGGGTTGGGTGAGCAGTTCTTC.

This clonotype was seen only a few times. A much larger clone is a single base away; this may be a read error. The V call is TRBV28, the J call TRBJ2-1; TRBD1 or TRBD2 may be the D gene (5 bases each). Germline values: CDR1 MDHEN, CDR2 SYDVKM. The CDR3 covers 12 residues. Written as DNA, the CDR3 is TGTGCCAGCAGTCCGGGGCACAATGAGCTGTTCTTC. It codes for CASSPGHNELFF.

This clonotype has a count of ten or more. V and J are TRBV3-1 and TRBJ2-1; D might be TRBD1 or TRBD2, each matching 5 bases. V was trimmed by 0 bases and J by 5 bases, leaving 20 bases between them. CDR1 and CDR2 from the germline V gene are LGHDT and YNNKEL (reference sequence). The length of the CDR3 is 18 residues. CDR3 DNA: TGTGCCAGCAGCCAAGAATTTTTGGTACCGGGGCCGGACAATGAGCAGTTCTTC. It translates to CASSQEFLVPGPDNEQFF.

This clonotype was seen ten or more times. It is likely a read error, because the conserved phenylalanine at the end of the CDR3 is missing. The DNA is omitted, as the CDR3 cannot be located on it reliably, and the CDR3 follows TCRdb's listing. The gene calls are TRBV7-9 and TRBJ2-7; TRBD2, the D gene given by the table, was not confirmed from the DNA. The germline V gene encodes CDR1 SEHNR and CDR2 FQNEAQ (reference sequence). Inclusive of both ends, the CDR3 amounts to 13 amino acids. CDR3 region: CASSPGGLAGPRY.

This clonotype was picked up many times. The V and J genes are TRBV6-4 and TRBJ2-5; 9 nucleotides line up with TRBD2. Trimming removed 0 bases from V and 4 bases from J; junction bases left unmatched: 15. CDR1 is MRHNA, CDR2 SNTAGT, per germline. CDR3 length: 19 residues. As DNA, the CDR3 is TGTGCCAGCAGTGACTCGAGGGATAGCGGGAGCCCGGCAGGAGAGACCCAGTACTTC. Translation: CASSDSRDSGSPAGETQYF.

This clonotype was counted between two and nine times. This could be a read error, since a much larger clone is one nucleotide away. V and J are TRBV29-1 and TRBJ1-1, with D hard to call. This CDR3 region has 11 residues. Germline assignment: CDR1 SQVTM and CDR2 ANQGSEA. CDR3 sequence: CSAGLNAEAFF. In DNA form, the CDR3 reads TGCAGCGCCGGATTGAACGCTGAAGCTTTCTTT.

In this sample, this clonotype turned up many times. The chain is built from TRBV12-3 or TRBV12-4 and TRBJ1-1; D might be TRBD1 (6 bases). There are 13 residues in the CDR3. With 3 bases removed from V and 8 bases from J, the gap between germline ends came to 13 bases. The CDR3 loop is CASSFHLQGEAFF. In nucleotides, the CDR3 is TGTGCCAGCAGTTTCCACCTCCAGGGGGAAGCTTTCTTT.

Worth noting for this clonotype: This may stem from a read error, because a much larger clone lies one nucleotide away. The V and J genes are TRBV7-3 and TRBJ2-6; D is uncertain. The CDR3 consists of 15 residues. The V end lost 8 bases, the J end lost 0 bases, and 11 bases lay between the germline ends. From germline, CDR1 is SGHTA and CDR2 FQGTGA. The CDR3: CASGQMNSGANVLTF. The CDR3 DNA reads as TGTGCCAGCGGTCAGATGAACTCTGGGGCCAACGTCCTGACTTTC.

This clonotype was seen more than once but under ten times. Possible read error: a much larger clone is one base away. The chain has TRBV24-1 and TRBJ1-5; the match to TRBD1 covers 8 bases. The CDR3 is 15 residues long. Germline loops: CDR1 KGHDR, CDR2 SFDVKD. CDR3 in amino acids: CATGPGTGYNQPQRF. The CDR3 coding sequence is TGTGCCACCGGTCCGGGGACAGGTTACAATCAGCCCCAGCGTTTT.

This chain uses TRBV28 with TRBJ1-3; tentatively, D is TRBD1 (5 bases). Per the germline V gene, CDR1 is MDHEN and CDR2 is SYDVKM. The CDR3 extends over 15 amino acids. V dropped 6 bases and J dropped 1 base, with 13 bases sitting between them. The CDR3 bases are TGTGCCAGCAGACTGAGGGCAGGGTCTGGAAACACCATATATTTT. This sequence encodes CASRLRAGSGNTIYF.

Worth noting for this clonotype: A much larger clone is a single base away; this may be a read error. The chain has TRBV6-2 or TRBV6-3 and TRBJ2-5; no firm D call. The germline V gene encodes CDR1 MNHEY and CDR2 SVGEGT. This CDR3 region has 13 residues. The V end was cut by 8 bases, the J end by 5 bases, with 15 bases between. The CDR3 is CASSRGRIETQYF. CDR3 in DNA: TGTGCCAGCTCTAGAGGCCGTATTGAGACCCAGTACTTC.

The table lists this clonotype with many counts. V is TRBV10-3 and J is TRBJ2-3; 8 nucleotides agree with TRBD2. CDR3 length: 16 residues. Germline V lookup: CDR1 ENHRY, CDR2 SYGVKD. Losses at the gene ends were 0 bases for V and 6 bases for J; bases not matched to a gene: 8. CDR3 loop: CAISESPAGEADTQYF. CDR3 nucleotide sequence: TGTGCCATCAGTGAGTCCCCAGCGGGAGAGGCGGATACGCAGTATTTT.

This clonotype showed up many times. In DNA, the CDR3 is TGCAGTGCTAAGATGATGGGGGAGGGAATCACAGATACGCAGTATTTT. It is translated as CSAKMMGEGITDTQYF. The chain joins TRBV20-1 to TRBJ2-3; 7 bases line up with TRBD2. V gave up 4 bases and J gave up 2 bases; unmatched junction bases: 12. This CDR3 has 16 amino acids. In germline, CDR1 is DFQATT, CDR2 SNEGSKA (reference sequence).

The chain has TRBV20-1 and TRBJ2-2; 7 bases are a match to TRBD2. The CDR3 contains 14 residues. Germline CDR1 is DFQATT and CDR2 is SNEGSKA (reference sequence). V shed 3 bases, J shed 6 bases, and the junction held 7 bases outside the gene matches. The CDR3 region is CSARLTSPAGELFF. Here the CDR3 DNA reads TGCAGTGCTAGGTTGACTAGCCCGGCCGGGGAGCTGTTTTTT.

This clonotype has a count of ten or more. This chain uses TRBV24-1 with TRBJ2-1, with 7 bases fitting TRBD1. The CDR3 runs 15 residues. With 1 base clipped from V and 6 bases from J, the junction kept 5 bases outside the gene matches. Looked up from germline, CDR1 is KGHDR and CDR2 is SFDVKD. CDR3 DNA sequence: TGTGCCACCAGTGATTTAACCGGGGACAGCAATGAGCAGTTCTTC. Protein product: CATSDLTGDSNEQFF.

In its sample, this clonotype was seen a few times. DNA of the CDR3: TGTGCCAGCAGCCGACTAGGCGGGACAGGGATGAACGAGCAGTACTTC. Amino acid sequence: CASSRLGGTGMNEQYF. The chain has TRBV3-1 and TRBJ2-7; 9 nucleotides line up with TRBD1. The CDR3 has 16 residues. The germline CDR1 and CDR2 sequences are LGHDT and YNNKEL (reference sequence). Trimming cost V 4 bases and J 5 bases; bases outside gene matches: 12.

Details on this clonotype: This CDR3 fails to terminate in the conserved phenylalanine or tryptophan, so it likely reflects a read error. The chain links TRBV29-1 to TRBJ2-5; no firm D call. Germline-derived CDR1 and CDR2 are SQVTM and ANQGSEA. Between the trimmed V and J ends, which lost 1 base and 4 bases, there was a span of 10 bases. The CDR3 covers 13 residues. CDR3 in DNA: TGCAGCGTTGAAGTGGCCCTGGGAGAGACCCAGTACTAC. This encodes CSVEVALGETQYY.

This clonotype has ten or more counts. The chain joins TRBV28 to TRBJ2-7, with 9 positions matching TRBD2. V trimming: 3 bases; J trimming: 9 bases; junction bases outside the gene matches: 9. CDR1 MDHEN and CDR2 SYDVKM come from the germline V gene. The CDR3 length is 14 residues. DNA of the CDR3: TGTGCCAGCAGTTTGTCTAGCGGGATTAGGGTGCAGTACTTC. As protein: CASSLSSGIRVQYF.

This clonotype was detected ten times or more. The chain combines TRBV12-3 or TRBV12-4 with TRBJ2-2; no clear D gene. V was clipped by 6 bases and J by 5 bases, with 13 bases between them. The CDR3 runs to 14 residues. CDR3 in amino acids: CASSPERRTGELFF. DNA for the CDR3: TGTGCCAGCAGCCCAGAACGGCGGACCGGGGAGCTGTTTTTT.

The table lists this clonotype with many counts. The chain is built from TRBV29-1 and TRBJ2-3; 7 nucleotides align to TRBD1. J lost 2 bases, V lost 8 bases, and 13 bases had no gene match. The CDR3 length is 15 residues. Germline V CDR1 and CDR2: SQVTM, ANQGSEA. CDR3 loop: CSSHPGTAATDTQYF. The CDR3 coding sequence is TGCAGCTCTCACCCCGGGACAGCTGCCACAGATACGCAGTATTTT.

In its sample, this clonotype was seen a few times. The gene calls are TRBV2 and TRBJ2-7; D gene unclear. This CDR3 comprises 12 residues. Trimming cost V 6 bases and J 5 bases, with 11 bases left between them. Germline V gene lookup returns CDR1 SNHLY and CDR2 FYNNEI. CDR3 in DNA: TGTGCCAGCAGAACAACAGTCCACGAGCAGTACTTC. Protein product: CASRTTVHEQYF.

Turning to this clonotype: A read error is possible here, since a much larger clone lies one base away. The chain joins TRBV2 to TRBJ2-2, with D maybe TRBD2 (6 bases). CDR1 is SNHLY, CDR2 FYNNEI, per germline. The CDR3 runs to 14 residues. CDR3 sequence: CASKASSVGGKLFF. DNA for the CDR3: TGTGCCAGCAAGGCTAGCAGTGTTGGCGGGAAGCTGTTTTTT.

This clonotype occurred many times. The chain employs TRBV11-2 and TRBJ2-1, with 12 bases matching TRBD2. CDR1 and CDR2 from the germline V gene are SGHAT and FQNNGV. The CDR3 has 19 amino acids. Unmatched junction bases numbered 12, after V lost 2 bases and J lost 4 bases. This chain's CDR3 is CASSLQGLAGAKGYNEQFF. CDR3 DNA: TGTGCCAGCAGCTTACAGGGACTAGCGGGCGCAAAGGGTTACAATGAGCAGTTCTTC.

This clonotype was observed many times. V is TRBV20-1 and J is TRBJ2-1; D ambiguous. The germline V gene encodes CDR1 DFQATT and CDR2 SNEGSKA (reference sequence). CDR3 length equals 15 residues. The CDR3 loop reads CSLETVEGSYNEQFF. In nucleotides, the CDR3 is TGCAGCCTGGAAACAGTGGAAGGGTCCTACAATGAGCAGTTCTTC.

This clonotype was picked up many times. The V gene is TRBV4-2, the J gene TRBJ1-1; D not certain. CDR3 length: 16 amino acids. The V gene's germline CDR1 is LGHNA and CDR2 YNFKEQ. Trimming shortened V by 0 bases and J by 2 bases, and 13 bases separated the two germline ends. In DNA, the CDR3 is TGTGCCAGCAGCCAAGAGGGGAGGGCACCAAACACTGAAGCTTTCTTT. Its translation: CASSQEGRAPNTEAFF.

This clonotype was found many times. The chain links TRBV7-2 to TRBJ1-5; no clear D gene. The germline gives CDR1 SGHTA, CDR2 FQGNSA. The CDR3 contains 14 residues. Trimming removed 2 bases from V and 5 bases from J, with 10 bases in between. The CDR3 DNA follows: TGTGCCAGCAGCTTAACAGTTTTCTATCAGCCCCAGCATTTT. This gives the protein CASSLTVFYQPQHF.

This clonotype was counted ten times or more. The chain couples TRBV29-1 to TRBJ2-3, with 9 nucleotides matching TRBD2. CDR1 is SQVTM, CDR2 ANQGSEA, per germline. This CDR3 spans 15 amino acids. The trim removed 8 bases at V and 0 bases at J, leaving 9 bases unmatched. CDR3 DNA: TGCAGCCACAGGGCTAGCGGGGCTAGCACAGATACGCAGTATTTT. Its translation: CSHRASGASTDTQYF.

This clonotype was seen ten or more times. V gene TRBV5-1 combines with J gene TRBJ2-7, with 12 bases lining up with TRBD2. The V and J ends lost 0 bases and 6 bases, in that order; junction bases with no gene match: 4. Germline V gives CDR1 SGHRS, CDR2 YFSETQ. The CDR3 extends over 15 amino acids. CDR3 amino acids: CASSLGGLAGTEQYF. The CDR3 DNA sequence: TGCGCCAGCAGCTTGGGGGGACTAGCGGGTACCGAGCAGTACTTC.